This TCR beta chain was found in a study of graft-versus-host responses after intestinal transplantation. Per the germline V gene, CDR1 is MDHEN and CDR2 is SYDVKM. V was clipped by 7 bases and J by 7 bases; unmatched bases: 13. This CDR3 spans 16 amino acids. Notes on the study in general: The highest levels of circulating GvH clones went along with early declines in HvG clones after transplant.

This clone appeared once. Its antigen is not identified. Using immunoSEQ multiplex PCR, the repertoire was profiled, and TCRdb retains in-frame clones only, with some absent. The sample lists 55,000 to 75,000 clones, approximately 80% occurring once. Sequenced here: unstimulated CD4+ T cells sorted from spleen or lymph node cells, sampled before transplant. This sequence was found in a human donor who was the organ donor for an intestinal transplant. The chain uses TRBV28 and TRBJ1-4, with TRBD1 matching over 9 bases. The CDR3 sequence: CASNTPGQGRSEKLFF. CDR3 nucleotide sequence: TGTGCCAGCAACACCCCGGGACAGGGCCGGAGTGAAAAACTGTTTTTT.